This TCR beta chain was profiled in a study of blood T cell repertoires in COVID-19. Study in general: Whether acute or convalescent, the COVID-19 samples came from the United States, Italy and Spain. Sample material is recorded as cDNA or gDNA derived from T cells, B-cell-depleted T cells, or PBMCs.

The CDR3 contains 17 residues. Germline CDR1 and CDR2: MRHNA and SNTAGT. V dropped 6 bases and J dropped 2; count of bases not matched to a gene: 7. Source study methods: Amplification from reference gene primers served as the basis for estimated nucleated cell counts. The method was immunoSEQ multiplex PCR; TCRdb's version includes in-frame clones alone and lacks a portion of them. V, J and clone size reflect that table, while D and trimming were determined from the DNA. This sample has approximately 85,000 clones, with 80% to 90% found just once. This clone is a singleton in its sample. The chain couples TRBV6-4 to TRBJ2-1, with TRBD2 matching 13 bases. The sequence was obtained from a human donor in a cohort sampled during active COVID-19. Sequences were obtained from peripheral blood. The CDR3, as DNA: TGTGCCAGCAGCCAAGGACTAGCGGGGGCAGCCTACAATGAGCAGTTCTTC. This translates into CASSQGLAGAAYNEQFF.